Listed below are T cell receptor beta chains from one sample, sequenced in a study of spatial heterogeneity in lung cancer. MiXCR, applied by TCRdb to the 5' RACE reads, yields one record per CDR3 protein. The sample holds around 60,000 distinct CDR3 sequences, less than 10% seen once. Source: PBMCs, taken at surgery. These TCRs come from a female donor with early-stage non-small cell lung cancer. The CDR3 runs from the conserved cysteine through the conserved F or W. A D gene is named only where the DNA matches it firmly. Clone size, where shown, is once, few, many, or a class for clones that have expanded.

CDR3 length,D gene,J gene,V gene,clone size,CDR3 protein,CDR3 DNA
16,.,TRBJ1-1,TRBV30,.,CAWSEFGALGNGEAFF,TGTGCCTGGAGTGAGTTCGGGGCTCTTGGAAACGGTGAAGCTTTCTTT
18,TRBD2,TRBJ2-1,TRBV20-1,few,CSATGTSALKASYNEQFF,TGCAGTGCAACCGGGACTAGCGCTCTAAAGGCCTCCTACAATGAGCAGTTCTTC
11,.,TRBJ2-3,TRBV5-1,few,CASSLEDTQYF,TGCGCCAGCAGCTTGGAAGATACGCAGTATTTT
15,TRBD2,TRBJ2-7,TRBV9,many,CASSIASGLPYEQYF,TGTGCCAGCAGTATAGCTAGCGGATTACCCTACGAGCAGTACTTC
12,.,TRBJ1-1,TRBV14,.,CASSQDHSGSFF,TGTGCCAGCAGCCAAGATCACAGCGGATCTTTCTTT
13,.,TRBJ2-3,TRBV20-1,.,CSASRSVTDTQYF,TGCAGTGCCTCCCGCAGCGTCACAGATACGCAGTATTTT
15,TRBD1,TRBJ2-4,TRBV7-2,many,CASSLEGAAKNIQYF,TGTGCCAGCAGCTTAGAGGGGGCGGCCAAAAACATTCAGTACTTC
14,TRBD1,TRBJ1-1,TRBV20-1,.,CSAPTGDRATEAFF,TGCAGTGCTCCCACGGGGGACAGGGCCACTGAAGCTTTCTTT
16,.,TRBJ1-4,TRBV28,few,CASSSQGGPRGEKLFF,TGTGCCAGCAGTTCCCAGGGAGGGCCACGGGGTGAAAAACTGTTTTTT
16,TRBD2,TRBJ2-7,TRBV10-3,many,CAISESLGLASKEQYF,TGTGCCATCAGTGAGTCGTTGGGACTAGCTTCCAAAGAGCAGTACTTC
14,TRBD1,TRBJ2-1,TRBV9,.,CASSVGTDFNEQFF,TGTGCCAGCAGCGTGGGGACAGATTTCAATGAGCAGTTCTTC
14,.,TRBJ2-6,TRBV6-5,many,CASSRSSGANVLTF,TGTGCCAGCAGCCGGAGCTCTGGGGCCAACGTCCTGACTTTC
12,.,TRBJ1-1,TRBV29-1,many,CSVGAAFTEAFF,TGCAGCGTTGGGGCAGCCTTCACTGAAGCTTTCTTT
15,TRBD1,TRBJ1-1,TRBV5-1,.,CASSLAQGANTEAFF,TGCGCCAGCAGCTTGGCACAGGGGGCGAACACTGAAGCTTTCTTT
15,.,TRBJ1-5,TRBV12-3/TRBV12-4,many,CASSSLAHSNQPQHF,TGTGCCAGCAGTTCCTTGGCCCACAGCAATCAGCCCCAGCATTTT
15,.,TRBJ2-3,TRBV7-2,.,CASSVQTSGTDTQYF,TGTGCCAGCAGCGTCCAAACCTCTGGCACAGATACGCAGTATTTT
14,TRBD1,TRBJ1-1,TRBV19,few,CASSIDWDRPEAFF,TGTGCCAGTAGTATAGATTGGGACAGACCTGAAGCTTTCTTT
12,.,TRBJ2-1,TRBV28,many,CASSLEYNEQFF,TGTGCCAGCAGTTTAGAGTACAATGAGCAGTTCTTC
10,.,TRBJ2-2,TRBV19,.,CASKGGELFF,TGTGCCAGTAAAGGCGGGGAGCTGTTTTTT
14,.,TRBJ1-1,TRBV20-1,.,CSARGPVVYTEAFF,TGCAGTGCTAGAGGTCCAGTGGTGTACACTGAAGCTTTCTTT
17,TRBD1,TRBJ1-4,TRBV5-1,.,CASSLGNDRGSNEKLFF,TGCGCCAGCAGCTTGGGCAACGACAGGGGTTCTAATGAAAAACTGTTTTTT
17,.,TRBJ2-5,TRBV3-1,many,CASSQDEGTATQETQYF,TGTGCCAGCAGCCAAGATGAAGGGACCGCAACCCAAGAGACCCAGTACTTC
15,TRBD1,TRBJ2-7,TRBV5-1,few,CASSLEQGAGYEQYF,TGCGCCAGCAGCTTGGAACAGGGGGCCGGGTACGAGCAGTACTTC
16,.,TRBJ2-3,TRBV3-1,few,CASSQEGTGMTDTQYF,TGTGCCAGCAGCCAAGAGGGTACAGGGATGACAGATACGCAGTATTTT
14,TRBD2,TRBJ2-3,TRBV2,few,CAQSPGLADEAQYF,TGTGCTCAATCCCCGGGACTAGCGGACGAGGCGCAGTATTTT
13,.,TRBJ2-1,TRBV20-1,few,CSASQRSYNEQFF,TGCAGTGCTAGTCAACGCTCCTACAATGAGCAGTTCTTC
18,TRBD2,TRBJ2-3,TRBV20-1,.,CSARPYGGLAVGWDTQYF,TGCAGTGCTAGACCCTACGGGGGACTAGCGGTCGGCTGGGATACGCAGTATTTT
15,.,TRBJ1-2,TRBV20-1,.,CSARDQTGRNYGYTF,TGCAGTGCTAGAGATCAGACAGGCAGGAACTATGGCTACACCTTC
16,.,TRBJ1-2,TRBV7-9,few,CASSPNLDSAFYGYTF,TGTGCCAGCAGCCCGAACCTAGACAGCGCCTTCTATGGCTACACCTTC
13,.,TRBJ1-1,TRBV2,many,CASLLQGNTEAFF,TGTGCCAGCCTCCTACAGGGGAACACTGAAGCTTTCTTT
12,.,TRBJ2-5,TRBV4-1,many,CASSQALETQYF,TGCGCCAGCAGCCAGGCTTTGGAGACCCAGTACTTC
15,TRBD1,TRBJ2-3,TRBV11-3,.,CASSSGQSSTDTQYF,TGTGCCAGCAGCTCGGGACAGTCAAGCACAGATACGCAGTATTTT
14,TRBD1,TRBJ1-4,TRBV28,few,CASRTGGDRPKLFF,TGTGCCAGCAGGACAGGGGGCGATCGTCCAAAACTGTTTTTT
14,TRBD1,TRBJ1-5,TRBV5-1,many,CASSLGTGNQPQHF,TGCGCCAGCAGCTTAGGGACAGGGAATCAGCCCCAGCATTTT
13,.,TRBJ1-2,TRBV19,.,CASRSERLGGYTF,TGTGCCAGTAGATCCGAGAGGTTGGGTGGCTACACCTTC
18,.,TRBJ2-6,TRBV6-1,few,CASSFDSPPHSGANVLTF,TGTGCCAGCAGTTTCGACAGCCCACCCCACTCTGGGGCCAACGTCCTGACTTTC
15,.,TRBJ2-1,TRBV5-6,many,CASSLGPEGINEQFF,TGTGCCAGCAGTCTAGGGCCCGAAGGTATCAATGAGCAGTTCTTC
14,.,TRBJ2-7,TRBV6-1,few,CASSDRQLMYEQYF,TGTGCCAGCAGTGACCGACAGCTTATGTACGAGCAGTACTTC
13,.,TRBJ1-1,TRBV4-1,.,CASSQDVQGITFF,TGCGCCAGCAGCCAAGACGTCCAGGGTATAACTTTCTTT
15,.,TRBJ2-2,TRBV3-1,few,CATQPRQVQDGELFF,TGTGCCACCCAACCAAGACAGGTTCAAGACGGGGAGCTGTTTTTT
11,.,TRBJ2-5,TRBV6-5,many,CASSSAETQYF,TGTGCCAGCAGTTCCGCAGAGACCCAGTACTTC
12,.,TRBJ1-2,TRBV20-1,many,CSARTGLEGYTF,TGCAGTGCCAGGACGGGACTGGAGGGCTACACCTTC
14,.,TRBJ2-3,TRBV4-1,few,CASSQGHLTDTQYF,TGCGCCAGCAGCCAAGGACACCTCACAGATACGCAGTATTTT
15,TRBD1,TRBJ2-3,TRBV5-1,many,CASNGGQGRTDTQYF,TGCGCCAGCAATGGAGGACAGGGTCGGACAGATACGCAGTATTTT
15,TRBD1,TRBJ1-3,TRBV12-3/TRBV12-4,.,CASCSGTATGNTIYF,TGTGCCTCGTGCTCCGGGACAGCAACTGGAAACACCATATATTTT
14,TRBD1,TRBJ2-5,TRBV12-3/TRBV12-4,many,CASSFWDSQETQYF,TGTGCCAGCAGTTTCTGGGACAGCCAAGAGACCCAGTACTTC
18,TRBD2,TRBJ2-1,TRBV7-8,few,CASSLAPGTSFSYNEQFF,TGTGCCAGCAGCTTAGCGCCCGGGACTAGCTTCTCCTACAATGAGCAGTTCTTC
15,.,TRBJ2-7,TRBV5-1,.,CASSNNGEADYEQYF,TGCGCCAGCAGCAACAACGGGGAAGCAGACTACGAGCAGTACTTC
16,.,TRBJ1-5,TRBV3-1,many,CASSQGQGGENQPQHF,TGTGCCAGCAGCCAAGGGCAGGGCGGGGAAAATCAGCCCCAGCATTTT
16,TRBD2,TRBJ2-4,TRBV6-5,many,CASSTPSGLAKNIQYF,TGTGCCAGCAGTACCCCTAGCGGATTAGCCAAAAACATTCAGTACTTC
14,.,TRBJ1-5,TRBV20-1,many,CSASGGNSNQPQHF,TGCAGTGCAAGTGGGGGAAATAGCAATCAGCCCCAGCATTTT
13,.,TRBJ1-5,TRBV28,many,CASSPYQNQPQHF,TGTGCCAGCAGTCCATATCAAAATCAGCCCCAGCATTTT
12,.,TRBJ1-1,TRBV6-1,many,CASRRDRTEAFF,TGTGCCAGCAGACGGGACCGAACTGAAGCTTTCTTT
12,.,TRBJ1-1,TRBV21-1,few,CASSKWVLEAFF,TGTGCCAGCAGCAAATGGGTGTTAGAAGCTTTCTTT
15,TRBD1,TRBJ1-4,TRBV2,.,CASRTGDRGSEKLFF,TGTGCCAGCAGGACGGGGGACAGGGGGAGCGAAAAACTGTTTTTT